A selection of T cell receptor beta chains follows, all from one sample in a study of blood T cell repertoires in COVID-19. Sequencing was performed with immunoSEQ multiplex PCR; in TCRdb, only in-frame clones are kept and a portion is missing. Here the sample spans over 100,000 clones, approximately 88% being singletons. The sample taken for sequencing was peripheral blood. The source is a woman aged 70 to 79 with acute or convalescent COVID-19. Both conserved end residues are trimmed from each CDR3.

v_call: TRBV19
j_call: TRBJ1-4
cdr3_aa: ASSRRQGREKLF

v_call: TRBV5-1
j_call: TRBJ1-1
cdr3_aa: ASSLDGDLAEAF

v_call: TRBV28
j_call: TRBJ2-2
cdr3_aa: ASSLSGLSNGELF

v_call: TRBV27
j_call: TRBJ1-5
cdr3_aa: ASSFPPAFFRGPQH

v_call: TRBV19
j_call: TRBJ1-4
cdr3_aa: ASSSRTGEEKLF

v_call: TRBV18
j_call: TRBJ2-7
cdr3_aa: ASSPRGQGDYEQY

v_call: TRBV7-2
j_call: TRBJ1-3
cdr3_aa: ASSAGSGNTIY

v_call: TRBV18
j_call: TRBJ1-1
cdr3_aa: ASSPFPTGQNTEAF

v_call: TRBV7-3
j_call: TRBJ1-2
cdr3_aa: ASSSQGTFTGYT

v_call: TRBV6-5
j_call: TRBJ1-1
cdr3_aa: ASSYDTVAEAF

v_call: TRBV24-1
j_call: TRBJ1-2
cdr3_aa: ATSDGLPVGKGYT

v_call: TRBV7-6
j_call: TRBJ1-1
cdr3_aa: ASSFNDYTEAF

v_call: TRBV6-5
j_call: TRBJ2-7
cdr3_aa: ASSYNRGEEQY

v_call: TRBV28
j_call: TRBJ1-2
cdr3_aa: ASRTTGGESGYT

v_call: TRBV14
j_call: TRBJ2-7
cdr3_aa: ASSQDGGGVYEQY

v_call: TRBV5-4
j_call: TRBJ1-2
cdr3_aa: ASSLVGGANYGYT

v_call: TRBV3-1/TRBV3-2
j_call: TRBJ2-3
cdr3_aa: ASSLRGGRGTDTQY

v_call: TRBV19
j_call: TRBJ2-2
cdr3_aa: ASSIAPGITGELF

v_call: TRBV5-6
j_call: TRBJ2-7
cdr3_aa: ASSLPGPGGEQY

v_call: TRBV12-3/TRBV12-4
j_call: TRBJ1-2
cdr3_aa: ASSSRGGYT

v_call: TRBV7-9
j_call: TRBJ2-7
cdr3_aa: ASSSPGTGYEQY

v_call: TRBV19
j_call: TRBJ1-2
cdr3_aa: ASSLRAVYGYT

v_call: TRBV2
j_call: TRBJ1-1
cdr3_aa: ASSREGETEAF

v_call: TRBV10-3
j_call: TRBJ2-5
cdr3_aa: AISAGAQETQY